This T cell receptor beta chain came from a study of OX40 agonist ivuxolimab in advanced cancers. Whole-study context: Cohort: 82.7% men, mean age 60, aged roughly 23 to 90. Study-level findings and limits: Expanded clones were, on average, more numerous among CD8+ T cells than CD4+.

Germline CDR1 is LGHNA and CDR2 is YNFKEQ. The CDR3 runs to 16 residues. Trimming left V 1 base short and J 0 bases short, with 9 bases between. TCRdb's copy holds only in-frame clones and misses some; the assay was immunoSEQ multiplex PCR. The sample yields about 73,000 clones, 80% to 95% seen once. Regarding this clone: Its cognate antigen is unknown.

Here the sequenced sample was CD4+ or CD8+ T cells sorted from blood, taken in a trial of the OX40 agonist ivuxolimab. The V call is TRBV4-2, the J call TRBJ1-4; D is undetermined. This receptor was identified in an adult with an advanced solid tumor such as melanoma, head and neck, liver or kidney cancer. Written as DNA, the CDR3 is TGTGCCAGCAGCCAAGGACCTCAGGCAACTAATGAAAAACTGTTTTTT. Protein sequence: CASSQGPQATNEKLFF.